A selection of T cell receptor beta chains follows, all from one sample in a study of T cells after yellow fever vaccination. TCRdb reprocessed the 5' RACE reads via MiXCR and lists one record per CDR3 protein. The sample shows under 500,000 distinct CDR3 sequences, under 20% of them seen only once. The specimen was PBMCs, collected before the yellow fever booster vaccination. The receptors come from a man aged 18 to 35 who received the YFV17D yellow fever vaccine. The CDR3 runs from the conserved cysteine through the conserved F or W. D genes are given only for firm matches. Size is stated for part of the rows, as once, few or many counts, or as a class when the clone is expanded.

TRBV5-1	few	TRBJ1-4	NA	TGCGCCAGCAGCTTGCTCAGGAGAACAACTAATGAAAAACTGTTTTTT	CASSLLRRTTNEKLFF
TRBV4-1	few	TRBJ1-6	NA	TGCGCCAGCGCGCGAGGGCCGTCGGGCGATTCACCCCTCCACTTT	CASARGPSGDSPLHF
TRBV28	NA	TRBJ2-3	NA	TGTGCCAGCAGCTTGCCCAGGTTGTGGGATACGCAGTATTTT	CASSLPRLWDTQYF
TRBV12-3/TRBV12-4	NA	TRBJ2-2	NA	TGTGCCAGCGGGCCCATCAGGGACTGGGGCGGGGAGCTGTTTTTT	CASGPIRDWGGELFF
TRBV9	NA	TRBJ2-3	NA	TGTGCCAGCAGCGCCAGGACACTCAGCACAGATACGCAGTATTTT	CASSARTLSTDTQYF
TRBV24-1	few	TRBJ2-5	TRBD1	TGTGCCACCAGTGACCCCGCGAGACAGGGGGTCAGCGAGACCCAGTACTTC	CATSDPARQGVSETQYF
TRBV6-5	few	TRBJ1-2	NA	TGTGCCAGCAGTTACTCGGGACGGTTTAACTATGGCTACACCTTC	CASSYSGRFNYGYTF
TRBV10-3	NA	TRBJ1-5	TRBD1	TGTGCCATCAGTCGGGACAGGGCCCTGGGTTCGCCCCAGCATTTT	CAISRDRALGSPQHF
TRBV7-2	few	TRBJ2-5	TRBD2	TGTGCCAGCAGCAGTGGACTAGCCTCCGAGACCCAGTACTTC	CASSSGLASETQYF
TRBV7-2	NA	TRBJ1-3	TRBD1	TGTGCCAGCAGCAACGACAGGGCAGGAAACACCATATATTTT	CASSNDRAGNTIYF
TRBV20-1	NA	TRBJ2-3	TRBD2	TGCAGTGCTAGTTTATGGACTAGCGGGGGATTCACAGATACGCAGTATTTT	CSASLWTSGGFTDTQYF
TRBV5-1	NA	TRBJ2-1	NA	TGCGCCAGCAGCACGTACGGATACAATGAGCAGTTCTTC	CASSTYGYNEQFF
TRBV6-5	NA	TRBJ1-1	NA	TGTGCCAGCAGTCGCCGGCCTTCAGGGGACACTGAAGCTTTCTTT	CASSRRPSGDTEAFF
TRBV20-1	NA	TRBJ2-3	NA	TGCAGTGCTTATAACAGCGTCACAGATACGCAGTATTTT	CSAYNSVTDTQYF
TRBV9	few	TRBJ2-5	TRBD2	TGTGCCAGCAGCGTAGAGGGCGGGGGGGCCCCAGAGACCCAGTACTTC	CASSVEGGGAPETQYF
TRBV9	many	TRBJ2-3	NA	TGTGCCAGCAGCGTAGCCGGGGCCACAGATACGCAGTATTTT	CASSVAGATDTQYF
TRBV5-6	few	TRBJ2-3	TRBD2	TGTGCCAGCCGGACTAGTCACACAGATACGCAGTATTTT	CASRTSHTDTQYF
TRBV6-2/TRBV6-3	NA	TRBJ2-1	TRBD1	TGTGCCAGCAGTGGGACAGCCTACAATGAGCAGTTCTTC	CASSGTAYNEQFF
TRBV5-1	few	TRBJ1-4	NA	TGCGCCAGCAGCCCTTCAGGGATTGACGAAAAACTGTTTTTT	CASSPSGIDEKLFF